This TCR beta chain derives from a study of blood T cell repertoires in COVID-19. Looking at the study overall: Samples of COVID-19 (acute and convalescent) were obtained from the United States, Italy and Spain. T cells, B-cell-depleted T cells, or PBMCs provided the cDNA or gDNA that served as material.

This CDR3 contains 13 residues. Looked up from germline, CDR1 is LGHDT and CDR2 is YNNKEL (reference sequence). V dropped 1 base and J dropped 3 bases, with 6 bases sitting between them. TCRdb's table, derived via immunoSEQ multiplex PCR, lists solely in-frame clones and lacks some. The sample records about 150,000 clones, approximately 81% being singletons. Sequenced material: peripheral blood. V is TRBV3-1 (or the pseudogene TRBV3-2) and J is TRBJ1-1, with D unresolved. The sequence derives from a woman aged 55-70 years with active or convalescent COVID-19. The CDR3: CASSQGPYTEAFF. Written as DNA, the CDR3 is TGTGCCAGCAGCCAAGGTCCCTACACTGAAGCTTTCTTT.